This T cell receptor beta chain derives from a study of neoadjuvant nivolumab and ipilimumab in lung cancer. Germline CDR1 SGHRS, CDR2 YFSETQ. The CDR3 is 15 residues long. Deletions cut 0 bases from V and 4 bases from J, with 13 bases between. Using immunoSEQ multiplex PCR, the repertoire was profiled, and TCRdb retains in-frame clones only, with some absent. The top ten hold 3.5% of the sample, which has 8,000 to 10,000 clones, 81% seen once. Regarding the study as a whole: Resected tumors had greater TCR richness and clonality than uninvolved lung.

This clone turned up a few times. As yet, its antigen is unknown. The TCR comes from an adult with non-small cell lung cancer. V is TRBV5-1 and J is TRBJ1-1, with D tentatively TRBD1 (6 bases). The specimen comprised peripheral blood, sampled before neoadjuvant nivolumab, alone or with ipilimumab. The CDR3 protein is CASSLGAGATTEAFF. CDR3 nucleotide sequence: TGCGCCAGCAGCTTGGGTGCAGGGGCGACCACTGAAGCTTTCTTT.